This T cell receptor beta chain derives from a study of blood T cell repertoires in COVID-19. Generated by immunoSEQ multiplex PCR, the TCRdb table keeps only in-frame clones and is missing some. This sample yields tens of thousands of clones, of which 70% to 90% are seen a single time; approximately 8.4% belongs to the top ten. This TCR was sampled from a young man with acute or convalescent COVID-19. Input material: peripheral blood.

CDR3 sequence reads: CASSRDLANYGYTF. In nucleotides, the CDR3 is TGTGCCAGCAGCCGGGACTTAGCTAACTATGGCTACACCTTC. The chain links TRBV3-1 (or the pseudogene TRBV3-2) to TRBJ1-2; D is possibly TRBD1 (5 bases). CDR3 length equals 14 residues. V lost 4 bases to trimming and J lost 0 bases, with 9 bases between them. Germline V gene lookup returns CDR1 LGHDT and CDR2 YNNKEL (reference sequence).